These 27 T cell receptor beta chains came from one sample sequenced in a study of T cells after yellow fever vaccination. MiXCR was run by TCRdb on the 5' RACE reads, yielding one entry per CDR3 protein. The sample comprises roughly 300,000 distinct CDR3 sequences, around 8.1% of which are singletons, and approximately 18% rests with the top ten. The sample was PBMCs, taken 45 days after the first yellow fever vaccination. These receptors all stem from a young man who received the YFV17D yellow fever vaccine.

This clonotype was observed a few times. This chain links TRBV7-9 with TRBJ1-4; 9 positions agree with TRBD1. V lost 9 bases to trimming and J lost 4 bases; unmatched junction nucleotides: 9. Germline values: CDR1 SEHNR, CDR2 FQNEAQ (reference sequence). The CDR3 has 15 residues. CDR3 coding DNA: TGTGCCAGTCCCACTGGGGACAGGGATAATGAAAAACTGTTTTTT. Encoded protein: CASPTGDRDNEKLFF.

Only a few counts were recorded for this clonotype. V gene TRBV4-3 combines with J gene TRBJ2-5, with no clear D. Germline V gene lookup returns CDR1 LGHNA and CDR2 YSLEER. The CDR3 is 15 amino acids. V lost 1 base and J 5 bases, leaving 14 bases between the germline ends. The CDR3 here is CASSQGLGTLETQYF. Here the CDR3 DNA reads TGCGCCAGCAGCCAAGGACTGGGCACCCTGGAGACCCAGTACTTC.

The genes are TRBV5-4 and TRBJ1-6; maybe TRBD1 (5 bases). Trimming removed 4 bases at V and 6 bases at J, with 14 bases between. The CDR3 sequence is 15 residues long. The germline V gene encodes CDR1 SGHNT and CDR2 YYREEE (reference sequence). The CDR3 sequence is CASSPGVEINSPLHF. In DNA form, the CDR3 reads TGTGCCAGCAGCCCGGGGGTCGAAATTAATTCACCCCTCCACTTT.

This clonotype was observed at least ten times. This chain joins TRBV29-1 and TRBJ1-1, with 7 positions matching TRBD1. Trimming at V came to 7 bases and at J to 3 bases, leaving 11 bases not matched to a gene. The CDR3 runs 14 residues. The germline gives CDR1 SQVTM, CDR2 ANQGSEA. DNA for the CDR3: TGCAGCGCTCGTAGGGGGCTAGCGTACACTGAAGCTTTCTTT. It translates to CSARRGLAYTEAFF.

The J gene is TRBJ2-1, the V gene TRBV19; D remains ambiguous. Trimming shortened V by 4 bases and J by 0 bases, and 13 bases separated the two germline ends. Per the germline V gene, CDR1 is LNHDA and CDR2 is SQIVND (reference sequence). The CDR3 runs 16 residues. This CDR3 is CASSTPSPSSYNEQFF. The CDR3 coding sequence is TGTGCCAGTAGTACCCCCAGTCCTAGCTCCTACAATGAGCAGTTCTTC.

V is TRBV6-1 and J is TRBJ2-3, with a possible D match to TRBD1 (6 bases). The V end lost 4 bases, the J end lost 4 bases, and 15 bases lay between the germline ends. Germline V gene sequence: CDR1 MNHNS, CDR2 SASEGT. The CDR3 extends over 15 amino acids. CDR3 bases: TGTGCCAGCAGTGTGGTCCTGGGGGCCCCAGATACGCAGTATTTT. Protein sequence: CASSVVLGAPDTQYF.

For this clonotype: One end of the junction fails to match germline, which may point to a read error. The chain carries TRBV2 and TRBJ1-6; weak D call: TRBD1 (5 bases). This CDR3 region has 17 residues. The germline CDR1 and CDR2 sequences are SNHLY and FYNNEI. The CDR3 loop is CTSSRGVSGSYNSPLHF. DNA of the CDR3: TGTACCAGCAGTCGAGGGGTATCAGGGTCCTATAATTCACCCCTCCACTTT.

This clonotype was seen a handful of times. This chain joins TRBV19 and TRBJ2-4, with unresolved D. The CDR3 length is 13 residues. The germline V and J ends were trimmed by 6 bases and 2 bases, with 8 bases remaining between them. Per the germline V gene, CDR1 is LNHDA and CDR2 is SQIVND (reference sequence). CDR3 in amino acids: CASREFSKNIQYF. Written as DNA, the CDR3 is TGTGCCAGTAGGGAGTTTTCCAAAAACATTCAGTACTTC. The variable domain in full, completed from reference TRBV19 and TRBJ2-4, reads DGGITQSPKYLFRKEGQNVTLSCEQNLNHDAMYWYRQDPGQGLRLIYYSQIVNDFQKGDIAEGYSVSREKKESFPLTVTSAQKNPTAFYLCASREFSKNIQYFGAGTRLSVL.

The chain has TRBV7-2 and TRBJ2-7, with D tentatively TRBD1 (6 bases). The V end was cut by 2 bases, the J end by 2 bases, with 10 bases between. The germline V gene has CDR1 SGHTA and CDR2 FQGNSA. The CDR3 has 14 amino acids. In nucleotides, the CDR3 is TGTGCCAGCAGCTTACTACAGGGTCCCTACGAGCAGTACTTC. Translated: CASSLLQGPYEQYF.

CDR3 loop: CASRGQPLETQYF. The CDR3 bases are TGTGCCAGCAGGGGACAGCCCTTGGAGACCCAGTACTTC. The chain uses TRBV7-2 and TRBJ2-5; 7 bases fit TRBD1. The CDR3 spans 13 residues. Germline lookup yields CDR1 SGHTA and CDR2 FQGNSA. The trim removed 6 bases at V and 5 bases at J, leaving 6 bases unmatched.

This clonotype was counted only a few times. V and J are TRBV10-1 and TRBJ2-3; 8 bases agree with TRBD1. There are 15 residues in the CDR3. Per the germline V gene, CDR1 is WNHNN and CDR2 is SYGVQD (reference sequence). Trimming cost V 3 bases and J 3 bases; bases outside gene matches: 5. The CDR3 region has the DNA TGCGCCAGCAGTGAAGTTGGACAGGGTACAGATACGCAGTATTTT. It specifies CASSEVGQGTDTQYF.

The J gene is TRBJ2-3, the V gene TRBV5-6; 10 nucleotides agree with TRBD2. This CDR3 has 14 residues. In germline, CDR1 is SGHDT, CDR2 YYEEEE. V trimming: 10 bases; J trimming: 3 bases; junction bases outside the gene matches: 8. CDR3 sequence reads: CAGAQLAGTDTQYF. CDR3 coding DNA: TGTGCCGGAGCTCAACTAGCGGGGACAGATACGCAGTATTTT. The variable domain in full, with the rest retrieved from reference TRBV5-6 and TRBJ2-3, is DAGVTQSPTHLIKTRGQQVTLRCSPKSGHDTVSWYQQALGQGPQFIFQYYEEEERQRGNFPDRFSGHQFPNYSSELNVNALLLGDSALYLCAGAQLAGTDTQYFGPGTRLTVL.

This sequence joins TRBV20-1 and TRBJ2-7; 9 bases fit TRBD2. Germline V gives CDR1 DFQATT, CDR2 SNEGSKA (reference sequence). V was clipped by 2 bases and J by 4 bases; unmatched bases: 12. CDR3 length: 16 residues. The CDR3 spells CSARQAAASGEYEQYF. The CDR3 DNA reads as TGCAGTGCTAGACAAGCTGCCGCTAGCGGGGAATACGAGCAGTACTTC.

The chain combines TRBV7-2 with TRBJ1-5; no definite D call. CDR3 length equals 14 residues. V was trimmed by 3 bases and J by 3 bases, leaving 9 bases between them. Germline V CDR1 and CDR2: SGHTA, FQGNSA. CDR3 sequence reads: CASSFRQNNQPQHF. The CDR3 DNA is TGTGCCAGCAGCTTCCGACAAAACAATCAGCCCCAGCATTTT.

The genes are TRBV29-1 and TRBJ2-7, with 8 nucleotides matching TRBD2. V dropped 1 base and J dropped 6; count of bases not matched to a gene: 8. The germline CDR1 and CDR2 sequences are SQVTM and ANQGSEA. This CDR3 has 14 residues. The CDR3 loop is CSVEGPGGASEQYF. DNA of the CDR3: TGCAGCGTTGAAGGCCCCGGGGGGGCTAGCGAGCAGTACTTC.

The rearrangement joins TRBV7-6 to TRBJ2-2, with 8 bases lining up with TRBD1. Germline V gene lookup returns CDR1 SGHVS and CDR2 FNYEAQ. The CDR3 extends over 16 amino acids. Unmatched junction bases numbered 8, after V lost 5 bases and J lost 3 bases. CDR3 region: CASSQRTGWDTGELFF. In DNA, the CDR3 is TGTGCCAGCAGCCAGCGGACAGGGTGGGACACCGGGGAGCTGTTTTTT.

The chain carries TRBV6-1 and TRBJ2-5; TRBD2 matches at 8 bases. Germline CDR1 and CDR2: MNHNS and SASEGT. Unmatched junction bases numbered 10, after V lost 6 bases and J lost 4 bases. This CDR3 has 15 amino acids. DNA of the CDR3: TGTGCCAGCAGACGCCCGGGGGGGGCTGGAGAGACCCAGTACTTC. Translating it yields CASRRPGGAGETQYF.

This clonotype turned up a few times. The chain combines TRBV11-2 with TRBJ2-1; D remains unclear. The CDR3 is 13 amino acids. Germline CDR1 reads SGHAT; CDR2 reads FQNNGV. V lost 1 base, J lost 5 bases, and 6 bases lay in between. Written as DNA, the CDR3 is TGTGCCAGCAGCTTAGGGTTAGACAATGAGCAGTTCTTC. Translated, it gives CASSLGLDNEQFF.

This sequence joins TRBV4-1 and TRBJ2-6, with 8 bases fitting TRBD1. The CDR3 covers 17 residues. Germline loops: CDR1 MGHRA, CDR2 YSYEKL. J lost 0 bases, V lost 4 bases, and 5 bases had no gene match. The CDR3 sequence: CASSPRQGTSGANVLTF. The CDR3 bases are TGCGCCAGCAGCCCGAGACAGGGGACCTCTGGGGCCAACGTCCTGACTTTC.

This sequence joins TRBV2 and TRBJ2-2; no clear D. Germline CDR1 reads SNHLY; CDR2 reads FYNNEI. This CDR3 contains 15 residues. The V gene lost 3 bases and the J gene lost 3 bases, with 11 bases spanning the gap. Here the CDR3 reads CASSDPRKDTGELFF. Written as DNA, the CDR3 is TGTGCCAGCAGTGATCCAAGGAAAGACACCGGGGAGCTGTTTTTT.

This clonotype was detected ten times or more. V usage is TRBV5-1 and J usage is TRBJ2-7; no clear D. CDR1 and CDR2 (germline): SGHRS, YFSETQ. The CDR3 is 14 amino acids. V lost 0 bases to trimming and J lost 2 bases, with 9 bases between them. The CDR3 bases are TGCGCCAGCAGCTTGGCTGGCGGAACCTACGAGCAGTACTTC. It translates to CASSLAGGTYEQYF.

This clonotype was found a few times. The chain is built from TRBV7-2 and TRBJ2-3, with TRBD2 matching over 10 bases. V dropped 5 bases and J dropped 5; count of bases not matched to a gene: 4. The CDR3 runs 14 residues. The germline V gene has CDR1 SGHTA and CDR2 FQGNSA. CDR3 loop: CASSPGLAIDTQYF. The CDR3 nucleotides are TGTGCCAGCAGCCCGGGACTAGCGATAGATACGCAGTATTTT.

This clonotype was observed a few times. The V gene is TRBV11-2, the J gene TRBJ1-2; D not resolved. The V and J ends lost 5 bases and 4 bases respectively, with 11 bases between them. This CDR3 contains 13 residues. Germline lookup yields CDR1 SGHAT and CDR2 FQNNGV. The CDR3 region has the DNA TGTGCCAGCAGCGTCAGGCAGATCTATGGCTACACCTTC. Residues: CASSVRQIYGYTF. Full variable domain (remainder filled in from reference TRBV11-2 and TRBJ1-2): EAGVAQSPRYKIIEKRQSVAFWCNPISGHATLYWYQQILGQGPKLLIQFQNNGVVDDSQLPKDRFSAERLKGVDSTLKIQPAKLEDSAVYLCASSVRQIYGYTFGSGTRLTVV.

The chain couples TRBV7-2 to TRBJ2-5, with TRBD1 as a possible D gene (6 bases). The CDR3 has 13 amino acids. Deletions cut 7 bases from V and 1 base from J, with 10 bases between. Germline V gene data show CDR1 as SGHTA and CDR2 as FQGNSA. The CDR3 here is CASTRGTQETQYF. CDR3 bases: TGTGCCAGCACCAGGGGCACCCAAGAGACCCAGTACTTC.

Ten or more counts support this clonotype. The chain couples TRBV27 to TRBJ2-7; possibly TRBD1 for D (5 bases). The CDR3 runs 15 residues. From germline, CDR1 is MNHEY and CDR2 SMNVEV (reference sequence). V lost 2 bases and J 3 bases, leaving 14 bases between the germline ends. The CDR3 sequence is CASSLGPTGYYEQYF. CDR3 coding DNA: TGTGCCAGCAGTTTAGGACCCACAGGCTACTACGAGCAGTACTTC.

V usage is TRBV20-1 and J usage is TRBJ1-1; tentatively, D is TRBD1 (5 bases). Trimming cost V 0 bases and J 7 bases, with 6 bases left between them. In germline, CDR1 is DFQATT, CDR2 SNEGSKA (reference sequence). The CDR3 totals 11 residues. DNA of the CDR3: TGCAGTGCTAGAGAGGGGCGTGAAGCTTTCTTT. Its protein product is CSAREGREAFF.

This clonotype was observed a few times. The chain is built from TRBV5-1 and TRBJ1-1; no clear D. CDR3 length: 13 residues. Germline values: CDR1 SGHRS, CDR2 YFSETQ. V lost 4 bases and J lost 2, with 9 bases in between. The CDR3 is CASSMDRNTEAFF. The CDR3, as DNA: TGCGCCAGCAGCATGGACCGAAACACTGAAGCTTTCTTT.